These 16 T cell receptor beta chains were all obtained from the same sample, sequenced in a study of T cell responses to AZD1222 COVID-19 vaccine. Only in-frame clones appear in the TCRdb table, and some are missing; sequencing was by immunoSEQ multiplex PCR. The data contain more than 150,000 clones, roughly nine tenths of them singletons. The sample in question was peripheral blood, obtained 28 days after the second AZD1222 dose. The receptors shown here come from an adult who received the AZD1222 COVID-19 vaccine.

The rearrangement joins TRBV7-9 to TRBJ2-2, with D perhaps matching TRBD1 or TRBD2 (5 bases each). Looked up from germline, CDR1 is SEHNR and CDR2 is FQNEAQ (reference sequence). This CDR3 spans 14 amino acids. Trimming removed 3 bases from V and 3 bases from J, with 8 bases in between. DNA of the CDR3: TGTGCCAGCAGCTTGAGAGGGGACACCGGGGAGCTGTTTTTT. Its protein is CASSLRGDTGELFF. The full variable domain, rest sourced from reference TRBV7-9 and TRBJ2-2, is DTGVSQNPRHKITKRGQNVTFRCDPISEHNRLYWYRQTLGQGPEFLTYFQNEAQLEKSRLLSDRFSAERPKGSFSTLEIQRTEQGDSAMYLCASSLRGDTGELFFGEGSRLTVL.

This chain uses TRBV10-3 with TRBJ2-7, with a weak D call TRBD2 (6 bases). Germline CDR1 ENHRY, CDR2 SYGVKD. Trimming cost V 6 bases and J 4 bases, with 19 bases left between them. The CDR3 contains 15 residues. The CDR3 bases are TGTGCCATCAGAGTGTGGCGGGATAAGGGTTACGAGCAGTACTTC. Its protein is CAIRVWRDKGYEQYF.

This sequence joins TRBV6-5 and TRBJ1-5, with D perhaps TRBD1 (5 bases). V was cut by 4 bases and J by 7 bases, with 14 bases left in between. This CDR3 has 14 residues. In germline, CDR1 is MNHEY, CDR2 SVGAGI. The CDR3 sequence is CASSLSGTGQPQHF. CDR3 nucleotides: TGTGCCAGCAGTTTATCGGGGACCGGACAGCCCCAGCATTTT.

This chain links TRBV6-6 with TRBJ1-1; TRBD1 matches 7 bases. This CDR3 is built from 16 residues. Trimming cost V 2 bases and J 1 base; bases outside gene matches: 7. The germline CDR1 and CDR2 sequences are MNHNY and SVGAGI (reference sequence). This CDR3 is CASSYDRGGRNTEAFF. In DNA, the CDR3 is TGTGCCAGCAGTTACGACCGAGGGGGCAGGAACACTGAAGCTTTCTTT.

The V and J genes are TRBV7-9 and TRBJ2-6, with D possibly matching TRBD2 (6 bases). V was cut by 0 bases and J by 4 bases, with 19 bases left in between. CDR3 length: 19 residues. CDR1 and CDR2 (germline): SEHNR, FQNEAQ (reference sequence). CDR3 DNA: TGTGCCAGCAGCTTAGCGGGGGGATATCGGGTCCCCGGGGCCAACGTCCTGACTTTC. Protein sequence: CASSLAGGYRVPGANVLTF.

The rearrangement links TRBV5-6 to TRBJ2-7; TRBD1 agrees at 7 bases. From germline, CDR1 is SGHDT and CDR2 YYEEEE. The J segment lost 0 bases and the V segment lost 1 base, leaving 7 bases of the junction unmatched. CDR3 length equals 16 residues. The CDR3 sequence is CASSLSTRDSSYEQYF. Here the CDR3 DNA reads TGTGCCAGCAGCTTGTCGACCCGGGACAGCTCCTACGAGCAGTACTTC.

The chain has TRBV5-1 and TRBJ2-3; 8 bases line up with TRBD2. The ends lost 4 bases at V and 6 bases at J; junction bases unmatched: 13. Germline V gene lookup returns CDR1 SGHRS and CDR2 YFSETQ. CDR3 length: 16 residues. CDR3 sequence reads: CASSPRGSGRGDTQYF. Here the CDR3 DNA reads TGCGCCAGCAGCCCGCGGGGGAGCGGGAGAGGTGATACGCAGTATTTT.

This clone was detected once. J is TRBJ1-5 and V is TRBV19; TRBD1 agrees at 8 bases. Losses at the gene ends were 6 bases for V and 6 bases for J; bases not matched to a gene: 10. The CDR3 length is 15 residues. Germline-derived CDR1 and CDR2 are LNHDA and SQIVND (reference sequence). DNA of the CDR3: TGTGCCAGTAGCCCGACAGGGGAAAAGCGTCAGCCCCAGCATTTT. Translated: CASSPTGEKRQPQHF.

The gene calls are TRBV5-4 and TRBJ1-6, with TRBD1 matching 8 bases. The germline V gene has CDR1 SGHNT and CDR2 YYREEE (reference sequence). This CDR3 region has 15 residues. V was clipped by 0 bases and J by 7 bases; unmatched bases: 3. The CDR3 spells CASSLGQGRNSPLHF. CDR3 bases: TGTGCCAGCAGCTTGGGACAGGGGCGCAATTCACCCCTCCACTTT.

J is TRBJ1-1 and V is TRBV6-6, with D unclear. Trimming took off 5 bases at V and 2 bases at J, with 3 bases between the two ends. Germline CDR1 is MNHNY and CDR2 is SVGAGI (reference sequence). There are 11 residues in the CDR3. CDR3 nucleotide sequence: TGTGCCAGCAGTGCTAACACTGAAGCTTTCTTT. Residues: CASSANTEAFF.

V gene TRBV4-1 combines with J gene TRBJ1-1, with unresolved D. The CDR3 is 17 residues long. Germline CDR1 MGHRA, CDR2 YSYEKL. Trimming removed 1 base at V and 2 bases at J, with 17 bases between. CDR3 residues: CASSQVVLVNLNTEAFF. The CDR3 DNA reads TGCGCCAGCAGCCAAGTGGTGTTGGTCAACCTTAACACTGAAGCTTTCTTT.

The chain employs TRBV4-1 and TRBJ1-5; D gene unclear. Germline V CDR1 and CDR2: MGHRA, YSYEKL. CDR3 length: 15 amino acids. Trimming took off 1 base at V and 4 bases at J, with 11 bases between the two ends. CDR3 loop: CASSQGFAGNQPQHF. The CDR3 bases are TGCGCCAGCAGCCAAGGATTCGCGGGAAATCAGCCCCAGCATTTT.

The genes are TRBV30 and TRBJ1-2; D not certain. Per germline, CDR1 GTSNPN and CDR2 SVGIG (reference sequence). Trimming removed 0 bases at V and 6 bases at J, with 11 bases between. This CDR3 has 13 amino acids. The CDR3 nucleotides are TGTGCCTGGAGTGTTTGGACGGAGAATGGCTACACCTTC. The encoded protein is CAWSVWTENGYTF.

This sequence joins TRBV28 and TRBJ1-4; TRBD1 might be the D (5 bases). The V end lost 3 bases, the J end lost 8 bases, and 13 bases lay between the germline ends. This CDR3 is built from 14 residues. Germline loops: CDR1 MDHEN, CDR2 SYDVKM. CDR3 amino acids: CASSFDGGREKLFF. The CDR3 DNA reads TGTGCCAGCAGTTTTGATGGGGGGAGAGAAAAACTGTTTTTT.

The J gene is TRBJ2-1, the V gene TRBV9; D is perhaps TRBD1 (6 bases). Germline CDR1 SGDLS, CDR2 YYNGEE. Trimming pared 3 bases from V and 6 bases from J, leaving 13 bases between. CDR3 length: 14 amino acids. DNA of the CDR3: TGTGCCAGCAGCGAGGGGGAAGAATCCAATGAGCAGTTCTTC. Its protein product is CASSEGEESNEQFF.

The V and J genes are TRBV5-1 and TRBJ2-2; 8 nucleotides match TRBD2. CDR3 size: 16 residues. Losses at the gene ends were 0 bases for V and 4 bases for J; bases not matched to a gene: 5. Germline V gives CDR1 SGHRS, CDR2 YFSETQ. The CDR3 nucleotides read TGCGCCAGCAGCTTGGGGACTAGCACAGGCACCGGGGAGCTGTTTTTT. Its protein product is CASSLGTSTGTGELFF.